One and the same sample provided the 13 T cell receptor beta chains below, sequenced in a study of blood T cell repertoires in COVID-19. Generated by immunoSEQ multiplex PCR, the TCRdb table keeps only in-frame clones and is missing some. The sample lists around 64,000 clones; approximately 78% were seen once. Sequencing input: peripheral blood. The receptor source for this set is a human donor in a cohort sampled during active COVID-19.

The chain carries TRBV18 and TRBJ1-6; D is possibly TRBD1 (5 bases). Germline V gives CDR1 KGHSH, CDR2 LQKENI. V lost 2 bases and J lost 9, with 17 bases in between. CDR3 length equals 16 residues. The DNA for the CDR3 is TGTGCCAGCTCACCAACACCCCAGGGTATAGGTTCACCCCTCCACTTT. Translating gives CASSPTPQGIGSPLHF.

This clone was seen a few times. This chain uses TRBV5-4 with TRBJ2-4, with TRBD2 matching 9 bases. J was trimmed by 8 bases and V by 0 bases; bases with no gene match: 0. This CDR3 is 13 amino acids long. Germline V lookup: CDR1 SGHNT, CDR2 YYREEE (reference sequence). CDR3 protein: CASSLGLADIQYF. CDR3 DNA: TGTGCCAGCAGCTTGGGACTAGCGGACATTCAGTACTTC.

The V call is TRBV30, the J call TRBJ1-6; D perhaps matches TRBD1 (5 bases). The V end lost 1 base, the J end lost 7 bases, and 14 bases lay between the germline ends. The germline V gene encodes CDR1 GTSNPN and CDR2 SVGIG (reference sequence). There are 15 residues in the CDR3. The CDR3 sequence: CAWSAQMGGNSPLHF. In nucleotides, the CDR3 is TGTGCCTGGAGTGCCCAAATGGGGGGAAATTCACCCCTCCACTTT.

The chain joins TRBV6-2 or TRBV6-3 to TRBJ2-6; D remains unclear. CDR3 length: 15 residues. CDR1 is MNHEY and CDR2 is SVGEGT in the germline V gene. Trimming shortened V by 2 bases and J by 0 bases, and 5 bases separated the two germline ends. The CDR3 nucleotides are TGTGCCAGCAGTTACGGTAGCTCTGGGGCCAACGTCCTGACTTTC. It codes for CASSYGSSGANVLTF.

The rearrangement links TRBV21-1 to TRBJ1-5; the table's D call, TRBD1, has no DNA check behind it. TRBV21-1 has pseudogene status. The CDR3 extends over 15 amino acids. CDR3 residues: CASSKAVAPNQPQHF. Written as DNA, the CDR3 is TGTGCCAGCAGCAAAGCCGTGGCACCTAATCAGCCCCAGCATTTT.

The chain is built from TRBV19 and TRBJ2-5; a weak D match, TRBD2 (7 bases). Germline CDR1 reads LNHDA; CDR2 reads SQIVND (reference sequence). The V gene lost 5 bases and the J gene lost 6 bases, with 22 bases spanning the gap. This CDR3 comprises 16 residues. Here the CDR3 reads CASSPSPTGGLKTQYF. As DNA, the CDR3 is TGTGCCAGTAGTCCTAGTCCCACGGGGGGCCTGAAGACCCAGTACTTC.

V and J are TRBV19 and TRBJ1-2; TRBD1 agrees at 8 bases. The CDR3 spans 14 residues. Germline V gene sequence: CDR1 LNHDA, CDR2 SQIVND (reference sequence). V trimming: 10 bases; J trimming: 4 bases; junction bases outside the gene matches: 11. The CDR3 spells CATYDRGGTYGYTF. Here the CDR3 DNA reads TGTGCCACCTACGACAGGGGAGGTACCTATGGCTACACCTTC.

This chain links TRBV21-1 with TRBJ1-1; TRBD1 is the table's D call, not checked against the DNA. TRBV21-1 counts as a pseudogene. This CDR3 region has 17 residues. The CDR3 region has the DNA TGTGCCAGCAGCAAAGCAGGGACAGGGGTCCTGAACACTGAAGCTTTCTTT. It encodes CASSKAGTGVLNTEAFF.

The chain couples TRBV4-2 to TRBJ2-1; 8 nucleotides align to TRBD2. With 0 bases clipped from V and 8 bases from J, the junction kept 15 bases outside the gene matches. The CDR3 contains 18 residues. Germline V gene sequence: CDR1 LGHNA, CDR2 YNFKEQ. The CDR3 is CASSQESFRSGRIHEQFF. The CDR3 DNA reads as TGTGCCAGCAGCCAAGAAAGTTTCCGAAGCGGGAGAATCCATGAGCAGTTCTTC.

The chain links TRBV19 to TRBJ2-4; D might be TRBD1 (6 bases). CDR3 size: 16 residues. Trimming removed 3 bases from V and 0 bases from J, with 12 bases in between. In germline, CDR1 is LNHDA, CDR2 SQIVND (reference sequence). Here the CDR3 DNA reads TGTGCCAGTAGTATCGCAGGGGTCATAGCCAAAAACATTCAGTACTTC. Protein sequence: CASSIAGVIAKNIQYF. Full variable domain (remainder filled in from reference TRBV19 and TRBJ2-4): DGGITQSPKYLFRKEGQNVTLSCEQNLNHDAMYWYRQDPGQGLRLIYYSQIVNDFQKGDIAEGYSVSREKKESFPLTVTSAQKNPTAFYLCASSIAGVIAKNIQYFGAGTRLSVL.

The genes are TRBV28 and TRBJ2-3; 7 bases map to TRBD2. The CDR3 length is 14 residues. The V segment lost 7 bases and the J segment 2 bases; nucleotides outside the gene matches: 6. CDR1 and CDR2 (germline): MDHEN, SYDVKM. As DNA, the CDR3 is TGTGCCAGCAACTTCGGGAGGTTCACAGATACGCAGTATTTT. This gives the protein CASNFGRFTDTQYF.

This chain joins TRBV7-8 and TRBJ2-3; 9 bases map to TRBD1. The CDR3 has 14 residues. J gave up 8 bases and V 9 bases, and 12 bases lay outside the gene matches. Looked up from germline, CDR1 is SGHVS and CDR2 is FQNEAQ. This CDR3 reads CASSPQGAAGTQYF. DNA of the CDR3: TGTGCCAGTTCCCCACAGGGGGCAGCAGGTACGCAGTATTTT.

This clone was picked up one time. This chain links TRBV7-9 with TRBJ1-6, with D possibly TRBD1 on 5 matching bases. Trimming took off 5 bases at V and 7 bases at J, with 21 bases between the two ends. This CDR3 contains 17 residues. The V gene's germline CDR1 is SEHNR and CDR2 FQNEAQ (reference sequence). The chain's CDR3 is CASSPLHGGEGNSPLHF. CDR3 sequence (DNA): TGTGCCAGCAGCCCCCTCCATGGAGGGGAGGGAAATTCACCCCTCCACTTT.